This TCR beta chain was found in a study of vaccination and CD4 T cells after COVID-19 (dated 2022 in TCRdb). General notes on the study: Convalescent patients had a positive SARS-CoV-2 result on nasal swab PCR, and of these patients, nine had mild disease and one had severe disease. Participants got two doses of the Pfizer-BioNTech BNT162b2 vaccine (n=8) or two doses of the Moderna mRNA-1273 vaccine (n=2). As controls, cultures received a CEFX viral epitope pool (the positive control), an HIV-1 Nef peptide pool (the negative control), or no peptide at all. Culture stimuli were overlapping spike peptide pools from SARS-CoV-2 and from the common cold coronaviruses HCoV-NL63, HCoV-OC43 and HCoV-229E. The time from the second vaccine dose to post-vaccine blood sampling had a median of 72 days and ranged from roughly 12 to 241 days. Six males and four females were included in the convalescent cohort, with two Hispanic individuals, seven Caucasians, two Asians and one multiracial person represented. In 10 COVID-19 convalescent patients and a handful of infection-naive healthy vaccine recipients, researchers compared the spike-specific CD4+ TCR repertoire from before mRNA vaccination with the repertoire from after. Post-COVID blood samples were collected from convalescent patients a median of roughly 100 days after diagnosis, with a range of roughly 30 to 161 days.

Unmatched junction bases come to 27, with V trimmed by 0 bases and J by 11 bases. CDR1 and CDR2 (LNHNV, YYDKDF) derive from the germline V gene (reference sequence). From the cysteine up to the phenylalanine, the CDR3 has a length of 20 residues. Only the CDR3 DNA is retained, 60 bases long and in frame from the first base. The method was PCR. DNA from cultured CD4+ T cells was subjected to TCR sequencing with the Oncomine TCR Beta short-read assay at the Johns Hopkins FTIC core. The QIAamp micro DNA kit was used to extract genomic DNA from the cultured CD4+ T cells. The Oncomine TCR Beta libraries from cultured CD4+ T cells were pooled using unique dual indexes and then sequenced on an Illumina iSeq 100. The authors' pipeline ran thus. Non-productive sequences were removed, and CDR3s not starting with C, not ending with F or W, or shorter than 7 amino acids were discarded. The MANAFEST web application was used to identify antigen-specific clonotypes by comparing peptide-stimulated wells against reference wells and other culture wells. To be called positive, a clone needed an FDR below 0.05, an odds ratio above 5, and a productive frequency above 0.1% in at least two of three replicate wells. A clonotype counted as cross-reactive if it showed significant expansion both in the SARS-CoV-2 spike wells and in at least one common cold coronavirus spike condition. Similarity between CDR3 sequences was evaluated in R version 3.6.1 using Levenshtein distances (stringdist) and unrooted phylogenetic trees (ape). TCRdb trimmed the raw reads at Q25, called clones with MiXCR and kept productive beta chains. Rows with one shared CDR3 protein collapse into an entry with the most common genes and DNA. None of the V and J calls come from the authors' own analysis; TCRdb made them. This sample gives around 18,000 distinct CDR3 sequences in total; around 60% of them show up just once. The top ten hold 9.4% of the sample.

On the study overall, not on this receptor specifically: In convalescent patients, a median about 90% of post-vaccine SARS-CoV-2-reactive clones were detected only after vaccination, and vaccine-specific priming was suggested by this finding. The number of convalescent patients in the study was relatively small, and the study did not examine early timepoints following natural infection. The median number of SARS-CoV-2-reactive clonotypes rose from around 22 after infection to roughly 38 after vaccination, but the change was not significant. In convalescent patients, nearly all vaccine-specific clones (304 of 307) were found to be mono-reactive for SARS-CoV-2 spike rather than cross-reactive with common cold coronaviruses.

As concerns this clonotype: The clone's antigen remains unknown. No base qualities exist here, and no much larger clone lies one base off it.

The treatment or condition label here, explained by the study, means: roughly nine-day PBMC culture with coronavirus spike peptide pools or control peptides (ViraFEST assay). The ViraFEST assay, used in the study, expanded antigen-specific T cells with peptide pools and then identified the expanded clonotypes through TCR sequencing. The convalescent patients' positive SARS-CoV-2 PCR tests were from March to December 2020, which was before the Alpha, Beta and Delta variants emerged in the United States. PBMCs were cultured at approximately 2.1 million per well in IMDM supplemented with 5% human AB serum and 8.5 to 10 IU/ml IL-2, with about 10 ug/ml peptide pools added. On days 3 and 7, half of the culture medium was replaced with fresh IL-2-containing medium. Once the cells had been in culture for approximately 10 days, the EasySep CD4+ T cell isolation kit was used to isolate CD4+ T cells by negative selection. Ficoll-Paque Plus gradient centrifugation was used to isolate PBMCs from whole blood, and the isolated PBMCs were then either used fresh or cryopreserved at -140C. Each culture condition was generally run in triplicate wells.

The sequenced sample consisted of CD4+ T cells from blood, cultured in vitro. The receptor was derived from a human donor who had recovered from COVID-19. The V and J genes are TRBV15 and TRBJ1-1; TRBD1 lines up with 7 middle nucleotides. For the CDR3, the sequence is CATSRDLGGTVSPRPRGAFF. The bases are TGTGCCACCAGCAGAGATCTCGGAGGGACAGTCAGTCCGCGACCCCGTGGGGCTTTCTTT.